This T cell receptor beta chain was profiled in a study of read filtering for tumor transcriptome and immune sequencing. Background on the study: Among patients, some 17 were male and more than 13 female, aged about 45 to 90 (mean approximately 64). TCR-mapped reads were about 4.05 to 11 million with IR-seq versus 85 to 1273 with RNA-seq.

The CDR3 totals 15 residues. V was pared by 3 bases and J by 2 bases, with 12 bases between. Germline CDR1 is SGHTA and CDR2 is FQGNSA. This library used approximately 0.4 ug RNA and molecular barcoded adaptors spanning alpha/delta and beta/gamma chains. One entry per CDR3 protein results from TCRdb running MiXCR on the reads. Of 55,000 to 60,000 distinct CDR3 sequences listed, about 12% are singletons. Material: a population of CD138-negative cells sorted from bone marrow. The chain combines TRBV7-2 with TRBJ2-3, with no clear D. The TCR sequence derives from a donor aged 40 or older with multiple myeloma. Here the CDR3 DNA reads TGTGCCAGCAGCTTTTGGGGTTCCTTCACAGATACGCAGTATTTT. As protein: CASSFWGSFTDTQYF.